This is a list of T cell receptor beta chains from one sample in a study of beta chain features in type 1 diabetes. The repertoire was sequenced with immunoSEQ multiplex PCR; TCRdb's copy has only in-frame clones and lacks some. The data hold around 300,000 clones, with approximately 10% observed a single time. The sample taken for sequencing was naive CD4+ T cells from blood. Receptors were obtained from a woman under 40 in good health. Both conserved end residues are part of each CDR3. The D gene is left open where the match is weak. Clone sizes are given selectively: once, few, many, or a class where the clone is expanded.

length	V	size	D	J	CDR3	DNA
14	TRBV6-5	.	.	TRBJ1-2	CASSYSQGHYGYTF	TGTGCCAGCAGTTACAGTCAGGGCCACTATGGCTACACCTTC
17	TRBV5-4	few	.	TRBJ2-3	CASSWGGGQTGLNTQYF	TGTGCCAGCAGCTGGGGAGGAGGACAAACTGGGTTGAATACGCAGTATTTT
14	TRBV15	few	.	TRBJ2-1	CATSRDSSHSKQFF	TGTGCCACCAGCAGAGATTCTAGCCATAGTAAGCAGTTCTTC
15	TRBV29-1	few	.	TRBJ2-1	CSAIGWRSSYNEQFF	TGCAGCGCTATTGGTTGGCGGAGCTCCTACAATGAGCAGTTCTTC
15	TRBV6-5	.	.	TRBJ2-5	CASSYSGARSETQYF	TGTGCCAGCAGTTACTCGGGGGCCAGGTCAGAGACCCAGTACTTC
17	TRBV28	.	.	TRBJ2-1	CASSLVRTGVSYNEQFF	TGTGCCAGCAGTTTGGTCCGGACGGGAGTGAGTTACAATGAGCAGTTCTTC
16	TRBV7-9	few	.	TRBJ2-3	CASLHGVRASTDTQYF	TGTGCCAGCCTCCACGGGGTCCGGGCCAGCACAGATACGCAGTATTTT
12	TRBV29-1	.	.	TRBJ2-5	CSVGSGRETQYF	TGCAGCGTTGGATCCGGGAGAGAGACCCAGTACTTC
16	TRBV18	.	TRBD2	TRBJ2-5	CASSPPGTSGRKTQYF	TGTGCCAGCTCACCACCTGGGACTAGCGGGAGGAAGACCCAGTACTTC
18	TRBV7-8	.	TRBD2	TRBJ2-5	CASSYMTGTSGRAETQYF	TGTGCCAGCAGTTATATGACCGGGACTAGCGGGAGGGCGGAGACCCAGTACTTC
15	TRBV10-3	.	.	TRBJ2-1	CAISGPGQGGGEQFF	TGTGCCATCAGTGGGCCTGGACAGGGAGGGGGTGAGCAGTTCTTC
17	TRBV27	few	TRBD1	TRBJ2-4	CASSFEWNRGAKNIQYF	TGTGCCAGCAGTTTTGAGTGGAACAGGGGGGCCAAAAACATTCAGTACTTC
15	TRBV10-3	.	TRBD2	TRBJ2-1	CAISGAGVGYNEQFF	TGTGCCATCAGCGGAGCGGGAGTGGGGTACAATGAGCAGTTCTTC
14	TRBV18	.	TRBD1	TRBJ1-1	CASSTTGGDTEAFF	TGTGCCAGCTCAACGACAGGGGGCGACACTGAAGCTTTCTTT
15	TRBV4-2	.	TRBD2	TRBJ2-5	CASSSKTSVGETQYF	TGTGCCAGCAGCTCAAAGACTAGCGTTGGGGAGACCCAGTACTTC
16	TRBV13	.	TRBD2	TRBJ2-1	CASSSRRGGTYVEQFF	TGTGCCAGCAGCTCACGACGGGGGGGGACCTACGTTGAGCAGTTCTTC
13	TRBV7-9	.	TRBD1	TRBJ1-2	CASSPQGEKGYTF	TGTGCCAGCAGCCCACAGGGGGAGAAGGGCTACACCTTC
14	TRBV5-4	.	.	TRBJ2-7	CASSLVRPRSEQYF	TGTGCCAGCAGCTTGGTTCGCCCTAGAAGCGAGCAGTACTTC
14	TRBV4-2	few	TRBD2	TRBJ2-7	CASSQELAGYEQYF	TGTGCCAGCAGCCAAGAACTAGCGGGATACGAGCAGTACTTC
17	TRBV7-2	.	TRBD2	TRBJ2-1	CASSFLLGAGTYNEQFF	TGTGCCAGCAGCTTCCTTCTTGGAGCGGGAACCTACAATGAGCAGTTCTTC
15	TRBV5-4	.	TRBD1	TRBJ2-7	CASSAADRDSYEQYF	TGTGCCAGCAGCGCGGCGGACAGGGACTCCTACGAGCAGTACTTC
12	TRBV30	.	TRBD2	TRBJ2-1	CAWSGGGPEQFF	TGTGCCTGGAGTGGGGGGGGACCCGAGCAGTTCTTC
15	TRBV7-6	few	TRBD1	TRBJ1-4	CASSGGQGRYEKLFF	TGTGCCAGCAGCGGCGGACAGGGAAGATATGAAAAACTGTTTTTT
17	TRBV15	.	TRBD2	TRBJ2-1	CATSRDLAGGPYNEQFF	TGTGCCACCAGCAGAGATCTAGCGGGAGGGCCCTACAATGAGCAGTTCTTC
14	TRBV19	few	TRBD2	TRBJ2-7	CASSRAGLVYEQYF	TGTGCCAGTAGTAGAGCGGGACTAGTGTACGAGCAGTACTTC
18	TRBV27	.	TRBD2	TRBJ2-2	CASSLTGLAGGNTGELFF	TGTGCCAGCAGTTTAACTGGACTAGCGGGAGGGAACACCGGGGAGCTGTTTTTT
17	TRBV21-1	.	.	TRBJ2-7	CASLETGRNADGYEQYF	TGTGCCAGCCTTGAGACAGGGAGGAATGCGGATGGCTACGAGCAGTACTTC
16	TRBV9	few	TRBD2	TRBJ2-5	CASSVGLAGVVETQYF	TGTGCCAGCAGCGTAGGGCTAGCGGGAGTCGTGGAGACCCAGTACTTC
13	TRBV21-1	few	.	TRBJ1-3	CASPGNSGNTIYF	TGTGCCAGCCCAGGGAACTCTGGAAACACCATATATTTT
14	TRBV5-6	.	TRBD1	TRBJ2-2	CASSSQGAAGELFF	TGTGCCAGCAGCTCACAGGGGGCGGCCGGGGAGCTGTTTTTT
14	TRBV30	.	TRBD2	TRBJ2-3	CAWGLLAGGDTQYF	TGTGCCTGGGGACTACTAGCGGGAGGGGATACGCAGTATTTT
12	TRBV28	few	.	TRBJ2-1	CASSWRGNEQFF	TGTGCCAGCAGTTGGCGGGGCAATGAGCAGTTCTTC
13	TRBV15	.	.	TRBJ2-5	CATSRVRGGTQYF	TGTGCCACCAGCAGAGTGAGGGGGGGGACCCAGTACTTC
18	TRBV4-1	few	.	TRBJ2-2	CASSQDRGWKANTGELFF	TGCGCCAGCAGCCAAGATAGGGGCTGGAAAGCGAACACCGGGGAGCTGTTTTTT
14	TRBV7-2	.	.	TRBJ2-2	CASSPRLVIGELFF	TGTGCCAGCAGCCCAAGACTAGTCATCGGGGAGCTGTTTTTT
14	TRBV9	few	.	TRBJ2-7	CASSVDHTPYEQYF	TGTGCCAGCAGCGTAGACCACACACCCTACGAGCAGTACTTC
15	TRBV2	few	.	TRBJ2-1	CASSRDWIEYNEQFF	TGTGCCAGCAGTCGGGACTGGATTGAATACAATGAGCAGTTCTTC
14	TRBV10-3	.	.	TRBJ2-7	CAISELQGSHEQYF	TGTGCCATCAGTGAGTTACAGGGTAGCCACGAGCAGTACTTC
15	TRBV7-2	.	TRBD2	TRBJ2-3	CASSQGAGGPDTQYF	TGTGCCAGCAGCCAAGGAGCGGGAGGGCCAGATACGCAGTATTTT
14	TRBV5-1	.	TRBD1	TRBJ1-2	CASSLTGAVIGYTF	TGCGCCAGCAGCTTGACAGGGGCGGTAATTGGCTACACCTTC
17	TRBV7-9	.	.	TRBJ2-5	CASSLVGGEKQKETQYF	TGTGCCAGCAGCTTAGTGGGTGGGGAGAAACAAAAAGAGACCCAGTACTTC
18	TRBV9	.	.	TRBJ2-6	CASSEERQSYSGANVLTF	TGTGCCAGCAGCGAAGAAAGACAGAGCTACTCTGGGGCCAACGTCCTGACTTTC
14	TRBV5-6	few	TRBD2	TRBJ2-7	CASSSSGRFYEQYF	TGTGCCAGCAGCAGTAGCGGGAGGTTCTACGAGCAGTACTTC